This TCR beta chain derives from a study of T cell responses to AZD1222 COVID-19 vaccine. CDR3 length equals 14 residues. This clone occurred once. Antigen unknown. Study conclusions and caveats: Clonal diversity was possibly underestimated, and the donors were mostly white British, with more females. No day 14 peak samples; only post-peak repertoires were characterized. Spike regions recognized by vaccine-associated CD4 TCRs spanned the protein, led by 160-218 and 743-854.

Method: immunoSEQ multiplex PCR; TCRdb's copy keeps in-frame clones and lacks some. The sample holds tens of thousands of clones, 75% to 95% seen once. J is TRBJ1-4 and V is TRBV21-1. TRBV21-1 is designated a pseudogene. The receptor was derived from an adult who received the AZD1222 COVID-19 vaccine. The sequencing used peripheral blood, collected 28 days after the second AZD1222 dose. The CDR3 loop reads CASRKQGGVEKLFF. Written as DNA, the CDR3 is TGTGCCAGCAGGAAACAGGGGGGGGTTGAAAAACTGTTTTTT.